Each of the 6 T cell receptor beta chains below was sequenced from the same sample in a study of blood T cells in healthy people across ages. The second PCR ran roughly 7 to 12 cycles with a sample-barcoded 5' primer and J-beta primers. Each CDR3 protein gets one entry after TCRdb re-called the 5' RACE reads with MiXCR. The table lists around 940,000 distinct CDR3 sequences, 51% of them singletons, with roughly 23% in the top ten. Sequencing was done on a sample of blood. These receptors were obtained from a woman aged 55-70 years in good health.

This clonotype occurred a few times. The rearrangement links TRBV27 to TRBJ2-7; possibly TRBD1 or TRBD2 for D (5 bases each). V was clipped by 6 bases and J by 6 bases, with 12 bases between them. The CDR3 runs 12 residues. CDR1 is MNHEY and CDR2 is SMNVEV in the germline V gene (reference sequence). As DNA, the CDR3 is TGTGCCAGCAGGGGGACGGAGGCCGAGCAGTACTTC. Protein sequence: CASRGTEAEQYF.

This clonotype is a singleton in its sample. The rearrangement uses TRBV2 and TRBJ1-4; D is unclear. The CDR3 consists of 14 residues. With 8 bases removed from V and 4 bases from J, the gap between germline ends came to 14 bases. The germline V gene has CDR1 SNHLY and CDR2 FYNNEI. The CDR3 DNA reads TGTGCCAGCGGAGGCGGGAGCTATAATGAAAAACTGTTTTTT. Its translation: CASGGGSYNEKLFF.

The J gene is TRBJ2-4, the V gene TRBV18; a possible D gene is TRBD2 (6 bases). Trimming cost V 2 bases and J 3 bases, with 8 bases left between them. Germline V gene data show CDR1 as KGHSH and CDR2 as LQKENI. The CDR3 is 14 amino acids. CDR3 loop: CASSPAGFKNIQYF. CDR3 in DNA: TGTGCCAGCTCACCAGCGGGGTTCAAAAACATTCAGTACTTC.

This clonotype was detected a few times. The chain employs TRBV4-1 and TRBJ2-5; tentative D call: TRBD1 (5 bases). The DNA end favors TRBJ2-7, so the J call may be wrong. This CDR3 comprises 15 residues. The germline CDR1 and CDR2 sequences are MGHRA and YSYEKL. DNA of the CDR3: TGCGCCAGCAGCCAATACTACCAGGGTGTGTACGAGCAGTACTTC. It yields the protein CASSQYYQGVYEQYF.

This clonotype was recorded a few times. V usage is TRBV6-2 or TRBV6-3 and J usage is TRBJ2-5; D is perhaps TRBD2 (5 bases). Germline V gives CDR1 MNHEY, CDR2 SVGEGT. V was clipped by 5 bases and J by 3 bases, with 13 bases between them. CDR3 length: 14 residues. CDR3 in amino acids: CASSDRDLKETQYF. CDR3 DNA sequence: TGTGCCAGCAGTGACCGGGATCTTAAAGAGACCCAGTACTTC.

Only a few counts were recorded for this clonotype. The chain uses TRBV3-1 and TRBJ2-5; 11 bases match TRBD2. Germline CDR1 LGHDT, CDR2 YNNKEL (reference sequence). Trimming at V came to 6 bases and at J to 2 bases, leaving 8 bases not matched to a gene. CDR3 length: 16 amino acids. DNA of the CDR3: TGTGCCAGCAGTCCCCATCGGACTAGCGGGCAAGAGACCCAGTACTTC. Its protein product is CASSPHRTSGQETQYF.